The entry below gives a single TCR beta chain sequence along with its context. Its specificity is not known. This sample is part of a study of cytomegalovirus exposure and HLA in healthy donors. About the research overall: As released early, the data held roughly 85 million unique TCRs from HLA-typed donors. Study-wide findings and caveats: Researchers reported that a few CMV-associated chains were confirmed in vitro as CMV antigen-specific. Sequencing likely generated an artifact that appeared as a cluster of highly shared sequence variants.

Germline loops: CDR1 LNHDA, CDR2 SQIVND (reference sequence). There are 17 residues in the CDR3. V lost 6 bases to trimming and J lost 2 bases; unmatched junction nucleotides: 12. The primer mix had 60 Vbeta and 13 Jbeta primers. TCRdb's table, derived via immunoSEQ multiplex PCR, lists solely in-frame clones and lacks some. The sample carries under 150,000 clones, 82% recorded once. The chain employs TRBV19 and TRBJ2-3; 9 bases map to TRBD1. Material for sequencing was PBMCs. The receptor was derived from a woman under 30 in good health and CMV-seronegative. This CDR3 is CASSSFTGGRDTDTQYF. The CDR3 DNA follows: TGTGCCAGTAGCTCTTTCACAGGGGGCCGTGACACAGATACGCAGTATTTT.